This T cell receptor beta chain originates from a study of T cell responses to AZD1222 COVID-19 vaccine. Profiled with immunoSEQ multiplex PCR; TCRdb holds only in-frame clones, not every one. The table shows tens of thousands of clones, with over 80% occurring only once. The CDR3 has 17 residues. Trimming stripped 1 base from V and 0 bases from J, with 10 bases between. Germline V gene lookup returns CDR1 LGHNA and CDR2 YNFKEQ. Study conclusions and caveats: Donors were chiefly white British, with a greater number of females, and clonal diversity was perhaps underestimated.

As regards this clone: Its cognate antigen is unknown.

The chain couples TRBV4-2 to TRBJ1-6, with no clear D. The sequence was obtained from an adult in good health. This specimen consisted of peripheral blood, obtained on day 0 of AZD1222 vaccination. This CDR3 reads CASSQVGVGSYNSPLHF. The CDR3 nucleotides are TGTGCCAGCAGCCAAGTGGGCGTGGGCTCCTATAATTCACCCCTCCACTTT.